These 14 T cell receptor beta chains share one sample of origin, sequenced in a study of T-cell memory formation after mild COVID-19. TCRdb re-derived calls from the 5' RACE reads in MiXCR, one entry per CDR3 protein. This sample has under 600,000 distinct CDR3 sequences, with about 20% found just once. Sequenced sample: PBMCs or a T cell subset sorted from them (not recorded which). All receptors come from an adult woman who had mild COVID-19 (a few samples of this study predate the infection). Cell type and time point are not known.

V and J are TRBV24-1 and TRBJ1-5; D remains unclear. The CDR3 has 16 residues. Germline lookup yields CDR1 KGHDR and CDR2 SFDVKD. Deletions cut 0 bases from V and 0 bases from J, with 8 bases between. The CDR3 DNA reads TGTGCCACCAGTGATTTGAAGTCCAATAGCAATCAGCCCCAGCATTTT. It encodes CATSDLKSNSNQPQHF.

The gene calls are TRBV20-1 and TRBJ2-1; tentative D call: TRBD2 (6 bases). V dropped 3 bases and J dropped 2 bases, with 11 bases sitting between them. The CDR3 sequence is 14 residues long. Germline assignment: CDR1 DFQATT and CDR2 SNEGSKA (reference sequence). This CDR3 reads CSASDGGAYNEQFF. The CDR3, as DNA: TGCAGTGCTAGCGATGGAGGGGCCTACAATGAGCAGTTCTTC.

There are many counts of this clonotype. The chain joins TRBV6-1 to TRBJ2-2; perhaps TRBD1 as D (6 bases). The CDR3 has 15 amino acids. Trimming removed 1 base from V and 6 bases from J, with 12 bases in between. CDR1 and CDR2 (germline): MNHNS, SASEGT. CDR3 sequence: CASSEDRVWAGELFF. DNA for the CDR3: TGTGCCAGCAGTGAAGACAGGGTTTGGGCCGGGGAGCTGTTTTTT.

This clonotype was seen a few times. The V and J genes are TRBV6-2 or TRBV6-3 and TRBJ2-3, with D tentatively TRBD1 or TRBD2 (5 bases each). CDR1 is MNHEY and CDR2 is SVGEGT in the germline V gene. The CDR3 is 15 amino acids. V was shortened by 6 bases and J by 3 bases, with 16 bases between the two germline ends. The DNA of the CDR3 is TGTGCCAGCAGCCGCCGGGACCCGAGGACAGATACGCAGTATTTT. Residues: CASSRRDPRTDTQYF.

There are a few counts of this clonotype. The chain couples TRBV12-3 or TRBV12-4 to TRBJ2-1, with 12 bases matching TRBD2. CDR3 size: 17 residues. Trimming removed 2 bases from V and 8 bases from J; junction bases left unmatched: 10. For the CDR3, the DNA is TGTGCCAGCAGTTTAAGACCTCGGACTAGCGGGAACCATGAGCAGTTCTTC. This translates into CASSLRPRTSGNHEQFF.

The rearrangement links TRBV20-1 to TRBJ2-2, with 10 bases lining up with TRBD2. From germline, CDR1 is DFQATT and CDR2 SNEGSKA (reference sequence). This CDR3 comprises 17 residues. V shed 0 bases and J 1 base; nucleotides not matched to a gene: 5. The CDR3 loop reads CSARDLRLAGNTGELFF. CDR3 sequence (DNA): TGCAGTGCTAGAGACCTAAGACTAGCGGGGAACACCGGGGAGCTGTTTTTT.

This clonotype was seen only a few times. This chain joins TRBV29-1 and TRBJ2-7; D unresolved. Germline V gives CDR1 SQVTM, CDR2 ANQGSEA. Deletions cut 1 base from V and 2 bases from J, with 9 bases between. The CDR3 has 13 residues. The chain's CDR3 is CSVEGEGTYEQYF. The CDR3 coding sequence is TGCAGCGTTGAAGGGGAAGGAACCTACGAGCAGTACTTC.

In its sample, this clonotype was seen once. J is TRBJ2-7 and V is TRBV27; TRBD2 aligns across 8 bases. Trimming at V came to 7 bases and at J to 0 bases, leaving 11 bases not matched to a gene. The germline V gene encodes CDR1 MNHEY and CDR2 SMNVEV (reference sequence). CDR3 size: 16 residues. The CDR3: CASTGPKRGSSYEQYF. In nucleotides, the CDR3 is TGTGCCAGCACCGGCCCCAAGCGGGGGAGCTCCTACGAGCAGTACTTC.

This clonotype came up a few times. The chain links TRBV7-9 to TRBJ1-4; possibly TRBD1 for D (5 bases). Looked up from germline, CDR1 is SEHNR and CDR2 is FQNEAQ (reference sequence). The CDR3 runs to 13 residues. V gave up 2 bases and J gave up 8 bases, with 9 bases separating them. CDR3: CASSLRDEEKLFF. CDR3 nucleotides: TGTGCCAGCAGCTTAAGGGACGAGGAAAAACTGTTTTTT.

This clonotype showed up just a few times. V gene TRBV5-1 combines with J gene TRBJ2-7; tentatively, D is TRBD1 (5 bases). Germline V gene lookup returns CDR1 SGHRS and CDR2 YFSETQ. V was trimmed by 0 bases and J by 3 bases, leaving 10 bases between them. This CDR3 is built from 14 residues. CDR3 in DNA: TGCGCCAGCAGCTTGGGACAGCGAGACTACGAGCAGTACTTC. This sequence encodes CASSLGQRDYEQYF. The complete variable domain, with remaining parts taken from reference TRBV5-1 and TRBJ2-7, reads KAGVTQTPRYLIKTRGQQVTLSCSPISGHRSVSWYQQTPGQGLQFLFEYFSETQRNKGNFPGRFSGRQFSNSRSEMNVSTLELGDSALYLCASSLGQRDYEQYFGPGTRLTVT.

The chain uses TRBV30 and TRBJ2-7, with a tentative D call TRBD1 (8 bases). Trimming removed 6 bases at V and 3 bases at J, with 18 bases between. CDR1 is GTSNPN, CDR2 SVGIG, per germline (reference sequence). This CDR3 region has 14 residues. The CDR3 here is CACLTGGGFYEQYF. In DNA, the CDR3 is TGTGCCTGCCTAACAGGGGGGGGCTTCTACGAGCAGTACTTC.

The V call is TRBV7-2, the J call TRBJ1-4, with no clear D. The CDR3 has 15 amino acids. V was cut by 3 bases and J by 4 bases, with 12 bases left in between. Germline CDR1 is SGHTA and CDR2 is FQGNSA. In DNA, the CDR3 is TGTGCCAGCAGCTTCCAGAGGGCCCATAATGAAAAACTGTTTTTT. Its protein product is CASSFQRAHNEKLFF.

This clonotype was seen a handful of times. This chain joins TRBV7-6 and TRBJ1-5; D is unresolved. V was cut by 4 bases and J by 1 base, with 11 bases left in between. The CDR3 is 15 amino acids. In germline, CDR1 is SGHVS, CDR2 FNYEAQ. The CDR3 protein is CASSSLGSSNQPQHF. The CDR3 DNA reads TGTGCCAGCAGCTCACTGGGCTCGAGCAATCAGCCCCAGCATTTT.

In DNA form, the CDR3 reads TGCGCCAGCAGCAGAACAGGGGCTACAAGCTCCTACAATGAGCAGTTCTTC. Translation gives CASSRTGATSSYNEQFF. This chain links TRBV5-1 with TRBJ2-1; 7 nucleotides match TRBD1. This CDR3 has 17 residues. Germline V gene data show CDR1 as SGHRS and CDR2 as YFSETQ. V lost 4 bases to trimming and J lost 0 bases; unmatched junction nucleotides: 10. Full variable domain (missing parts from reference TRBV5-1 and TRBJ2-1): KAGVTQTPRYLIKTRGQQVTLSCSPISGHRSVSWYQQTPGQGLQFLFEYFSETQRNKGNFPGRFSGRQFSNSRSEMNVSTLELGDSALYLCASSRTGATSSYNEQFFGPGTRLTVL.